Listed here are 18 T cell receptor beta chains from one sample, sequenced in a study of PD-1 blockade in classical Hodgkin lymphoma (dated by TCRdb to the early 2020s). This specimen's time point label, interpreted: cycle 4 day 1 (C4D1), after less than 7 weeks of nivolumab. Every trial patient had relapsed following autologous stem cell transplantation, and prior brentuximab vedotin exposure was what differed among cohorts A, B and C. A Miltenyi CD4+ T cell isolation kit was used for magnetic negative selection to purify CD4+ T cells from thawed PBMCs. Libraries came from the immunoSEQ multiplex PCR assay. Imported from immuneACCESS, the table was reduced by TCRdb to in-frame sequences with V and J called. These copies leave out some clones; in studies compared against another copy, an unresolved V gene accounts for under half, and the cause of the remainder is not known. In all, the sample holds some 23,000 clones, and 80% to 85% of those were seen once. The leading ten clones occupy about 3.1% of the sample.

The specimen comprised CD4+ T cells from blood, sampled before the fourth cycle of nivolumab. The source is a human donor with classical Hodgkin lymphoma.

The chain is built from TRBV10-3 and TRBJ2-2; 7 nucleotides align to TRBD1. CDR1 and CDR2 from the germline V gene are ENHRY and SYGVKD. The CDR3 totals 21 residues. The trim removed 3 bases at V and 2 bases at J, leaving 21 bases unmatched. The CDR3 reads CAISDWANRDSKNLNTGELFF. For the CDR3, the DNA is TGTGCCATCAGTGATTGGGCGAACCGGGACAGCAAAAATCTCAACACCGGGGAGCTGTTTTTT.

In DNA, the CDR3 is TGTGCCAGCAGCCCCCGGGGAGCCGACTACGAGCAGTACTTC. Amino acid sequence: CASSPRGADYEQYF. This chain connects TRBV9 to TRBJ2-7; maybe TRBD2 (5 bases). The CDR3 is 14 amino acids. The V and J ends lost 4 bases and 3 bases respectively, with 14 bases between them. CDR1 is SGDLS, CDR2 YYNGEE, per germline.

The chain is built from TRBV29-1 and TRBJ2-3; perhaps D is TRBD1 or TRBD2 (5 bases each). Per the germline V gene, CDR1 is SQVTM and CDR2 is ANQGSEA. Trimming cost V 5 bases and J 4 bases, with 13 bases left between them. The CDR3 has 13 residues. CDR3 loop: CSVRTGRSDTQYF. The CDR3 DNA sequence: TGCAGCGTTAGGACGGGACGGTCAGATACGCAGTATTTT.

The V gene is TRBV6-6, the J gene TRBJ1-1; D perhaps matches TRBD1 (5 bases). This CDR3 has 13 residues. CDR1 and CDR2 from the germline V gene are MNHNY and SVGAGI (reference sequence). V gave up 0 bases and J gave up 12 bases, with 14 bases separating them. The CDR3 DNA reads as TGTGCCAGCAGTTACTCGGGGGACGTAATAACTTTCTTT. This encodes CASSYSGDVITFF.

The CDR3 loop reads CASSLPGLTYNEQFF. Here the CDR3 DNA reads TGTGCCAGCAGCTTACCCGGACTTACCTACAATGAGCAGTTCTTC. The gene calls are TRBV5-4 and TRBJ2-1; TRBD2 might be the D (5 bases). The germline gives CDR1 SGHNT, CDR2 YYREEE (reference sequence). Deletions cut 2 bases from V and 2 bases from J, with 11 bases between. The CDR3 is 15 residues long.

The chain carries TRBV29-1 and TRBJ2-7; no clear D gene. Looked up from germline, CDR1 is SQVTM and CDR2 is ANQGSEA. V dropped 8 bases and J dropped 2 bases, with 4 bases sitting between them. The CDR3 sequence is 9 residues long. In DNA, the CDR3 is TGCAGCCTGACCTACGAGCAGTACTTC. Protein: CSLTYEQYF.

The V gene is TRBV5-1, the J gene TRBJ1-4; 7 bases match TRBD1. There are 13 residues in the CDR3. Germline CDR1 is SGHRS and CDR2 is YFSETQ. Germline trimming cut 4 bases from V and 5 bases from J; bases unmatched to any gene: 2. The CDR3: CASSLQGNEKLFF. As DNA, the CDR3 is TGCGCCAGCAGCCTACAGGGGAATGAAAAACTGTTTTTT.

V usage is TRBV6-5 and J usage is TRBJ2-7, with TRBD1 matching over 8 bases. The CDR3 has 15 residues. CDR1 and CDR2 (germline): MNHEY, SVGAGI. V shed 0 bases and J 2 bases; nucleotides not matched to a gene: 3. CDR3 coding DNA: TGTGCCAGCAGTTACTCGGTGACAGGGGCCTACGAGCAGTACTTC. Protein sequence: CASSYSVTGAYEQYF.

This chain connects TRBV5-5 to TRBJ1-6, with TRBD1 identical over 11 bases. The CDR3 spans 14 residues. The ends lost 3 bases at V and 13 bases at J; junction bases unmatched: 6. From germline, CDR1 is SGHKS and CDR2 YYEKEE (reference sequence). The CDR3 nucleotides read TGTGCCAGCAGCTGGACAGGGGGCGGGGTGCCCCTCCACTTT. Amino acids: CASSWTGGGVPLHF.

A few counts support this clone. This CDR3 is CASSPFNGEQFF. CDR3 nucleotides: TGTGCCAGCAGCCCCTTTAACGGTGAGCAGTTCTTC. The chain has TRBV11-3 and TRBJ2-1; D call uncertain. The CDR3 length is 12 residues. V lost 5 bases and J lost 9, with 11 bases in between. Germline assignment: CDR1 SGHNT and CDR2 YENEEA.

The rearrangement joins TRBV5-8 to TRBJ2-3, with D perhaps being TRBD1 or TRBD2 (5 bases each). The V gene lost 0 bases and the J gene lost 8 bases, with 13 bases spanning the gap. The CDR3 length is 14 residues. Germline V gene data show CDR1 as SGHTS and CDR2 as YDEGEE. The CDR3 sequence: CASSLVGVVGTQYF. The CDR3 DNA is TGTGCCAGCAGCTTGGTGGGGGTTGTCGGTACGCAGTATTTT.

This clone appeared a few times. V usage is TRBV2 and J usage is TRBJ1-2, with 10 positions matching TRBD1. The CDR3 totals 10 residues. After removal of 6 bases from V and 13 bases from J, the junction contained 2 bases not matched to a gene. Germline assignment: CDR1 SNHLY and CDR2 FYNNEI. CDR3: CASRGQGSTF. CDR3 sequence (DNA): TGTGCCAGCAGGGGACAGGGGAGCACCTTC. The full variable domain, with the rest looked up from reference TRBV2 and TRBJ1-2, is EPEVTQTPSHQVTQMGQEVILRCVPISNHLYFYWYRQILGQKVEFLVSFYNNEISEKSEIFDDQFSVERPDGSNFTLKIRSTKLEDSAMYFCASRGQGSTFGSGTRLTVV.

The rearrangement uses TRBV10-3 and TRBJ1-2; D call uncertain. The CDR3 consists of 13 residues. V was clipped by 0 bases and J by 8 bases, with 10 bases between them. Germline V gene lookup returns CDR1 ENHRY and CDR2 SYGVKD. CDR3 in amino acids: CAISESLIRGYTF. CDR3 coding DNA: TGTGCCATCAGTGAGTCTTTGATCCGGGGCTACACCTTC.

The chain recombines TRBV7-3 with TRBJ1-1; no definite D call. There are 13 residues in the CDR3. With 3 bases removed from V and 4 bases from J, the gap between germline ends came to 9 bases. Germline CDR1 reads SGHTA; CDR2 reads FQGTGA. This CDR3 is CASSFYTVTEAFF. The CDR3 nucleotides read TGTGCCAGCAGCTTCTACACGGTCACTGAAGCTTTCTTT.

The rearrangement joins TRBV7-2 to TRBJ1-2, with D possibly matching TRBD1 (6 bases). Germline assignment: CDR1 SGHTA and CDR2 FQGNSA. This CDR3 spans 14 amino acids. The V end was cut by 6 bases, the J end by 5 bases, with 16 bases between. This CDR3 reads CASRSDSSTYGYTF. Here the CDR3 DNA reads TGTGCCAGCAGGTCGGACAGTTCCACATATGGCTACACCTTC.

The chain recombines TRBV7-8 with TRBJ1-4; a possible D gene is TRBD1 (5 bases). The germline V and J ends were trimmed by 1 base and 8 bases, with 11 bases remaining between them. Germline assignment: CDR1 SGHVS and CDR2 FQNEAQ. CDR3 length equals 14 residues. This chain's CDR3 is CASSLGQGWEKLFF. CDR3 in DNA: TGTGCCAGCAGCTTAGGGCAGGGTTGGGAAAAACTGTTTTTT. The full variable domain, completed using reference TRBV7-8 and TRBJ1-4, is GAGVSQSPRYKVAKRGQDVALRCDPISGHVSLFWYQQALGQGPEFLTYFQNEAQLDKSGLPSDRFFAERPEGSVSTLKIQRTQQEDSAVYLCASSLGQGWEKLFFGSGTQLSVL.

The chain joins TRBV2 to TRBJ2-2; weak D call: TRBD2 (5 bases). Germline CDR1 SNHLY, CDR2 FYNNEI. The CDR3 totals 15 residues. The V gene lost 6 bases and the J gene lost 7 bases, with 18 bases spanning the gap. The CDR3 loop reads CASSLSYYSGGELFF. For the CDR3, the DNA is TGTGCCAGCAGCCTTTCCTATTACAGCGGCGGGGAGCTGTTTTTT.

The V call is TRBV29-1, the J call TRBJ1-3; TRBD1 aligns across 7 bases. V shed 4 bases, J shed 2 bases, and the junction held 2 bases outside the gene matches. CDR1 is SQVTM and CDR2 is ANQGSEA in the germline V gene. The CDR3 has 13 residues. CDR3 loop: CSVGDRAGNTIYF. The DNA for the CDR3 is TGCAGCGTTGGCGACAGGGCTGGAAACACCATATATTTT.